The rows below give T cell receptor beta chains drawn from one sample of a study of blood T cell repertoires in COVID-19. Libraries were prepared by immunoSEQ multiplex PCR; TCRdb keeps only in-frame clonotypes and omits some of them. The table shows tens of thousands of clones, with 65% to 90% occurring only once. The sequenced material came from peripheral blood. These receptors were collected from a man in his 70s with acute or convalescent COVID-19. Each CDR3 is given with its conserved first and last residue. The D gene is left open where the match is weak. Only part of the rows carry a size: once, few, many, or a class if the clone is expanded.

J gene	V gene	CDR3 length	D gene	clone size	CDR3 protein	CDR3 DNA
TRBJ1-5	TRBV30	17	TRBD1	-	CAWSAGTGGAGNQPQHF	TGTGCCTGGAGTGCCGGGACAGGGGGCGCGGGCAATCAGCCCCAGCATTTT
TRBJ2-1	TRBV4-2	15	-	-	CASSPEAGSYNEQFF	TGTGCCAGCAGCCCCGAGGCGGGTTCGTACAATGAGCAGTTCTTC
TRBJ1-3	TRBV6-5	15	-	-	CASTLWAGGGNTIYF	TGTGCCAGCACTCTCTGGGCGGGGGGAGGAAACACCATATATTTT
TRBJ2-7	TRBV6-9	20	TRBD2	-	CASSGYFLASGGFKDYEQYF	TGTGCCAGCAGTGGATATTTTCTGGCTAGCGGGGGTTTTAAGGACTACGAGCAGTACTTC
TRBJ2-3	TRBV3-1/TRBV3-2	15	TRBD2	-	CASSQVSGSPDTQYF	TGTGCCAGCAGCCAAGTTAGCGGGTCTCCAGATACGCAGTATTTT
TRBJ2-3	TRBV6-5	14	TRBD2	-	CATRLAGGTDTQYF	TGTGCCACCCGACTAGCGGGAGGCACAGATACGCAGTATTTT
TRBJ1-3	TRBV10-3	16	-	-	CAISESRGGGGNTIYF	TGTGCCATCAGTGAGTCGCGGGGGGGCGGAGGAAACACCATATATTTT
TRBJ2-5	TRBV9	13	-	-	CASSAGNQETQYF	TGTGCCAGCAGCGCAGGGAACCAAGAGACCCAGTACTTC
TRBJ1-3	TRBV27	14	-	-	CASSRRESGNTIYF	TGTGCCAGCAGTCGCCGGGAATCAGGAAACACCATATATTTT
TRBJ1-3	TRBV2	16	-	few	CASREVGAGTGNTIYF	TGTGCCAGCAGGGAGGTGGGGGCCGGGACTGGAAACACCATATATTTT
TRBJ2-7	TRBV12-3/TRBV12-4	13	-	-	CASSVTTAYEQYF	TGTGCCAGCAGTGTAACCACTGCCTACGAGCAGTACTTC
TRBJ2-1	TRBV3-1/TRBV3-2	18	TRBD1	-	CASSQVGEGAGTYNEQFF	TGTGCCAGCAGCCAAGTGGGAGAGGGGGCCGGAACCTACAATGAGCAGTTCTTC
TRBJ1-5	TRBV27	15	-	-	CASSVQGTVGQPQHF	TGTGCCAGCAGTGTCCAGGGGACCGTCGGTCAGCCCCAGCATTTT
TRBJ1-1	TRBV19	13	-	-	CASSMSGNTEAFF	TGTGCCAGTAGTATGTCAGGGAACACTGAAGCTTTCTTT
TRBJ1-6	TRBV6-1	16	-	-	CASSEGTGIPPSPLHF	TGTGCCAGCAGTGAAGGAACAGGTATACCACCTTCACCCCTCCACTTT
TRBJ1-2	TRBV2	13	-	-	CASSEDTNYGYTF	TGTGCCAGCAGTGAAGACACCAACTATGGCTACACCTTC
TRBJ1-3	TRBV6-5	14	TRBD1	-	CASSRDSPGNTIYF	TGTGCCAGCAGCAGGGACAGCCCTGGAAACACCATATATTTT
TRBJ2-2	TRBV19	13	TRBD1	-	CASHPDRAGELFF	TGTGCCAGTCACCCCGACAGGGCCGGGGAGCTGTTTTTT
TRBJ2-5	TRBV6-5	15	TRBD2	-	CASRGAGGPQETQYF	TGTGCCAGCAGAGGAGCGGGAGGGCCCCAGGAGACCCAGTACTTC
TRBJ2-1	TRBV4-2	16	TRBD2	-	CASSQAGTSMINEQFF	TGTGCCAGCAGCCAAGCCGGGACTAGTATGATCAATGAGCAGTTCTTC
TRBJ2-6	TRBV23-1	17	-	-	CASTLRDIGSGANVLTF	TGCGCCAGCACCCTCAGGGACATTGGGTCCGGGGCCAACGTCCTGACTTTC
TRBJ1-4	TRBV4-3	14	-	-	CASSQDRSNEKLFF	TGCGCCAGCAGCCAAGACAGATCGAATGAAAAACTGTTTTTT
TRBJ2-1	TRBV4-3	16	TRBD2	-	CASSPLAGEAYNEQFF	TGCGCCAGCAGCCCCCTAGCGGGAGAAGCCTACAATGAGCAGTTCTTC
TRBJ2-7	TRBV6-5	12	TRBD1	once	CASSYRRDRQYF	TGTGCCAGCAGTTACCGTCGGGACAGGCAGTACTTC
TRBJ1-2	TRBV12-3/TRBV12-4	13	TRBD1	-	CASTPQGYRGYTF	TGTGCCAGCACTCCACAGGGGTATCGCGGCTACACCTTC
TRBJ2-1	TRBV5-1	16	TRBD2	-	CASSGTGLASYNEQFF	TGCGCCAGCAGCGGTACCGGACTAGCCTCCTACAATGAGCAGTTCTTC
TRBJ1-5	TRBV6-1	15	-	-	CASSEGPGPNQPQHF	TGTGCCAGCAGTGAAGGCCCAGGCCCTAATCAGCCCCAGCATTTT
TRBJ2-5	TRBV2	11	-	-	CASSLQETQYF	TGTGCCAGCAGTCTACAAGAGACCCAGTACTTC
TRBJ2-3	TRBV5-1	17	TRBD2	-	CASSLGTSGRIEDTQYF	TGCGCCAGCAGCTTGGGAACTAGCGGGAGGATAGAAGATACGCAGTATTTT
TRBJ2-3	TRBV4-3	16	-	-	CASSPRGTIRGDTQYF	TGCGCCAGCAGCCCGCGTGGCACCATAAGAGGAGATACGCAGTATTTT
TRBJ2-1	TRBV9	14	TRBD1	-	CASSVGDSYNEQFF	TGTGCCAGCAGCGTAGGGGACAGTTACAATGAGCAGTTCTTC
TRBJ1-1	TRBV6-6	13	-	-	CASSPGTITEAFF	TGTGCCAGCAGCCCCGGAACTATCACTGAAGCTTTCTTT
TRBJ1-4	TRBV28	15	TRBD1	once	CASSGDRGHPEKLFF	TGTGCCAGCAGTGGGGACAGGGGGCATCCGGAAAAACTGTTTTTT
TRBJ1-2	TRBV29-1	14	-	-	CSVEVPRAPYGYTF	TGCAGCGTTGAGGTCCCCAGGGCTCCCTATGGCTACACCTTC
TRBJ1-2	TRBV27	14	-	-	CASSSAGQGYGYTF	TGTGCCAGCAGTTCCGCCGGGCAGGGATATGGCTACACCTTC
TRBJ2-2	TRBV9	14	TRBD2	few	CASSPVGGIGELFF	TGTGCCAGCAGCCCGGTCGGGGGGATCGGGGAGCTGTTTTTT
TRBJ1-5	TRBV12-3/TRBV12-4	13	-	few	CASSLGGGQPQHF	TGTGCCAGCAGTTTGGGAGGAGGCCAGCCCCAGCATTTT
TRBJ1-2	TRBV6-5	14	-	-	CASTPGGRSYGYTF	TGTGCCAGCACCCCGGGGGGCAGAAGTTATGGCTACACCTTC
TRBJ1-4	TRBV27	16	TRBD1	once	CASRRPGTGFGEKLFF	TGTGCCAGCAGGCGTCCCGGGACAGGGTTCGGTGAAAAACTGTTTTTT
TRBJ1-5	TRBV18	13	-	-	CASSPGGYQPQHF	TGTGCCAGCTCACCCGGGGGGTATCAGCCCCAGCATTTT
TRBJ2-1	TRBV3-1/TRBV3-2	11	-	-	CASSQANEQFF	TGTGCCAGCAGCCAGGCTAATGAGCAGTTCTTC
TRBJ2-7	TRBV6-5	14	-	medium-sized	CASSSGGEGYEQYF	TGTGCCAGCAGTTCTGGCGGAGAAGGATACGAGCAGTACTTC
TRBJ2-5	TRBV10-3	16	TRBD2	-	CAISESKAGGSETQYF	TGTGCCATCAGTGAGTCGAAGGCCGGCGGGAGCGAGACCCAGTACTTC
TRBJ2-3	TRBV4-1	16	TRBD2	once	CASSLSGTSDPDTQYF	TGCGCCAGCAGCCTCTCCGGGACTAGCGATCCAGATACGCAGTATTTT
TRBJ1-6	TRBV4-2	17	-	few	CASSPRDITGIGSPLHF	TGTGCCAGCAGCCCAAGGGATATTACAGGGATAGGTTCACCCCTCCACTTT
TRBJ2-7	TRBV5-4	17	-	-	CASSLARTALGNYEQYF	TGTGCCAGCAGCTTGGCCAGGACAGCCCTGGGGAACTACGAGCAGTACTTC
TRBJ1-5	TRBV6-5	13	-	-	CASSYGSNQPQHF	TGTGCCAGCAGTTACGGCAGCAATCAGCCCCAGCATTTT
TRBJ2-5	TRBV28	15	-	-	CASSLNRVFRETQYF	TGTGCCAGCAGTTTAAACAGGGTCTTCCGAGAGACCCAGTACTTC
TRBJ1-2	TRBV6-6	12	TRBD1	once	CASSWTGDGYTF	TGTGCCAGCAGTTGGACAGGGGATGGCTACACCTTC
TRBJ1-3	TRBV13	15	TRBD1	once	CASSLGQGLGNTIYF	TGTGCCAGCAGCCTGGGACAGGGGCTTGGAAACACCATATATTTT
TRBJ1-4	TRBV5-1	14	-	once	CASSPGDLLDLLFF	TGCGCCAGCAGCCCGGGGGACCTTTTAGACCTGCTGTTTTTT